The present T cell receptor beta chain was sequenced within a study of shared clonotypes between healthy human individuals. Across the study: Per donor, three plates held CD4 naive cells, three held CD4 memory, two held CD8 naive and one held CD8 memory.

Method: immunoSEQ multiplex PCR; TCRdb's copy keeps in-frame clones and lacks some. The sample has approximately 2.5 million clones; over 85% are singletons. Remarks on this clone: The antigen remains undetermined.

CDR3 length: 14 amino acids. Germline values: CDR1 SGHAT, CDR2 FQNNGV. The study, taken as a whole, reports: In several donors, about 5% of naive CD4 clonotypes appeared in common. Specimens sampled were limited to blood, with tissue repertoires likely differing. Generally, naive subsets came out with larger estimated richness than memory subsets.

Material for sequencing was naive CD4+ T cells from PBMCs. Subset reported: CD45RA+ positively selected. This clonotype was sampled from a man between 18 and 29 years old in good health. Some clones in this sample may be carry-over from other donors' samples. The chain recombines TRBV11-2 with TRBJ2-5; 9 bases align to TRBD2. The J call may be faulty, since TRBJ2-7 better matches the DNA end. The CDR3 DNA reads TGTGCCAGCAGCTCTGGACTAGCGCACCACGAGCAGTACTTC. Its translation is CASSSGLAHHEQYF.